The 2 T cell receptor beta chains listed next were all sequenced from one sample in a study of blood T cell repertoires in COVID-19. Sequencing used immunoSEQ multiplex PCR; TCRdb keeps in-frame clones, though not all of them. The data hold about 30,000 clones, with 85% to 90% observed a single time. Material for sequencing was peripheral blood. The receptors stem from a man older than 75 with acute or convalescent COVID-19.

This sequence joins TRBV3-1 (or the pseudogene TRBV3-2) and TRBJ2-7; 10 nucleotides line up with TRBD2. Trimming at V came to 4 bases and at J to 7 bases, leaving 4 bases not matched to a gene. Germline V lookup: CDR1 LGHDT, CDR2 YNNKEL (reference sequence). The CDR3 totals 13 residues. CDR3 sequence: CASSPRLAGEQYF. The CDR3 DNA reads TGTGCCAGCAGCCCCAGACTAGCGGGTGAGCAGTACTTC.

The chain uses TRBV9 and TRBJ1-2, with 9 bases fitting TRBD1. With V trimmed by 6 bases and J by 5 bases, 11 bases remained unmatched. Germline CDR1 and CDR2: SGDLS and YYNGEE. The CDR3 covers 15 residues. As DNA, the CDR3 is TGTGCCAGCAACCACCTGGGACAGGGTGATTATGGCTACACCTTC. Encoded protein: CASNHLGQGDYGYTF.